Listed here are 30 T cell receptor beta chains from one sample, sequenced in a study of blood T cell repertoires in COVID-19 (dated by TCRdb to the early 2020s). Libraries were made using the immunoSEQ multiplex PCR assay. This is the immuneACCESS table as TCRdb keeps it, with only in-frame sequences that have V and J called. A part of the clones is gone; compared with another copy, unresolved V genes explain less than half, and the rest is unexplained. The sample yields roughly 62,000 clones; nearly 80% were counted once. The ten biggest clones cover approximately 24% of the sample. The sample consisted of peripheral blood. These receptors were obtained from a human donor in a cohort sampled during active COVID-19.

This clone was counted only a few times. The CDR3 sequence: CASSPTRAYNEQFF. In nucleotides, the CDR3 is TGTGCCAGCAGCCCCACTAGGGCCTACAATGAGCAGTTCTTC. This chain connects TRBV7-8 to TRBJ2-1; the D gene is possibly TRBD2 (5 bases). Trimming left V 5 bases short and J 2 bases short, with 10 bases between. The CDR3 is made up of 14 amino acids. The germline V gene has CDR1 SGHVS and CDR2 FQNEAQ. The variable domain in full, completed from reference TRBV7-8 and TRBJ2-1, reads GAGVSQSPRYKVAKRGQDVALRCDPISGHVSLFWYQQALGQGPEFLTYFQNEAQLDKSGLPSDRFFAERPEGSVSTLKIQRTQQEDSAVYLCASSPTRAYNEQFFGPGTRLTVL.

CDR3 sequence: CASTPGGREEKLFF. In nucleotides, the CDR3 is TGTGCCAGCACTCCAGGGGGCCGGGAGGAAAAACTGTTTTTT. The genes are TRBV6-5 and TRBJ1-4, with 8 bases identical to TRBD1. The CDR3 spans 14 residues. Germline V gene lookup returns CDR1 MNHEY and CDR2 SVGAGI. V was clipped by 7 bases and J by 8 bases; unmatched bases: 9.

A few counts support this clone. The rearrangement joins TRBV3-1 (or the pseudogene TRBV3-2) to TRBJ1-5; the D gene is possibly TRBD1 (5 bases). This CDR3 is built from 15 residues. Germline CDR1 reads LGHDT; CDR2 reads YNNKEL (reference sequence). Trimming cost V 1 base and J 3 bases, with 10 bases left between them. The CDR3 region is CASSQASGPNQPQHF. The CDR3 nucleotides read TGTGCCAGCAGCCAAGCTTCAGGGCCCAATCAGCCCCAGCATTTT.

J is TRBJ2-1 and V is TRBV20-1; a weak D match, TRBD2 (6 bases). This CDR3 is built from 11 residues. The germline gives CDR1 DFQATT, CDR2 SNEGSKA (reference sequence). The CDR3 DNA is TGCAGCCGGGAGTCCTACAATGAGCAGTTCTTC. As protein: CSRESYNEQFF.

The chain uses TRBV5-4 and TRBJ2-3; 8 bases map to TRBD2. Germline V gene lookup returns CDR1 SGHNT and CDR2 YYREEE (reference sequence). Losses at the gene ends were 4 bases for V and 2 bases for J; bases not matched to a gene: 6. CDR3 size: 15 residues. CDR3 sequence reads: CASSPAGVNTDTQYF. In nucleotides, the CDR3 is TGTGCCAGCAGCCCAGCGGGGGTTAACACAGATACGCAGTATTTT.

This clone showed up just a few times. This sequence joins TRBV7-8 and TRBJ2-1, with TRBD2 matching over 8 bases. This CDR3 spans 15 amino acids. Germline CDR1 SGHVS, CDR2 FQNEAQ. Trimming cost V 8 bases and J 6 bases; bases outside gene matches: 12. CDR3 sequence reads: CASLGGGGPRNEQFF. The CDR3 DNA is TGTGCCAGCTTGGGTGGCGGGGGGCCCCGCAATGAGCAGTTCTTC.

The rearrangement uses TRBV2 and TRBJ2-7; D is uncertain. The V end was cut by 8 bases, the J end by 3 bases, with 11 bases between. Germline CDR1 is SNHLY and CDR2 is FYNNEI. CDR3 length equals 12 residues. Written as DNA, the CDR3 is TGTGCCAGCTCCGAGATGTTCTACGAGCAGTACTTC. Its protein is CASSEMFYEQYF.

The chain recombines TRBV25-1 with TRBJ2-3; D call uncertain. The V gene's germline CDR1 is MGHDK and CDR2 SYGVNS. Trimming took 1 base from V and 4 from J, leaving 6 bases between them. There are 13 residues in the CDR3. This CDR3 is CASSEFSADTQYF. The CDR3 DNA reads TGTGCCAGCAGTGAATTTTCGGCAGATACGCAGTATTTT.

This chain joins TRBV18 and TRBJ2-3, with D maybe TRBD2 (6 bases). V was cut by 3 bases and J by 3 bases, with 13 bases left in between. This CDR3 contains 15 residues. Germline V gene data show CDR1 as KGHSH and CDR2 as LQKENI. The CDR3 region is CASSPRQRATDTQYF. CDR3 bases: TGTGCCAGCTCACCTCGCCAGCGGGCTACAGATACGCAGTATTTT.

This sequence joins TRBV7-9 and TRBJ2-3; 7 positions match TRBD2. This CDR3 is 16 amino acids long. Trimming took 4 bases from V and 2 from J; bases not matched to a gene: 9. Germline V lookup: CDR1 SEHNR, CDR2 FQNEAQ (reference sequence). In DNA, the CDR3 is TGTGCCAGCAGCTCCTCCAGACTAGCCAACACAGATACGCAGTATTTT. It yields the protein CASSSSRLANTDTQYF.

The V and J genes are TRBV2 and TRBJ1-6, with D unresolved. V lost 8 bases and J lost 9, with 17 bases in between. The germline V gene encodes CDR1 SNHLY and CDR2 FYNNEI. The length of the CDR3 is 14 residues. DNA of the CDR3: TGTGCCAGCGGTGGAGAGGGAAGAGGTTCACCCCTCCACTTT. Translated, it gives CASGGEGRGSPLHF.

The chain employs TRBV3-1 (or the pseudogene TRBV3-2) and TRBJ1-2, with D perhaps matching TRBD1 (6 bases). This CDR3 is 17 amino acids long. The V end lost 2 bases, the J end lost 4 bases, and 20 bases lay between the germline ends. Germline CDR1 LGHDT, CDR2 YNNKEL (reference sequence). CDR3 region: CASSQWDGRGRGYGYTF. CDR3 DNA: TGTGCCAGCAGCCAATGGGACGGGCGGGGGCGCGGCTATGGCTACACCTTC.

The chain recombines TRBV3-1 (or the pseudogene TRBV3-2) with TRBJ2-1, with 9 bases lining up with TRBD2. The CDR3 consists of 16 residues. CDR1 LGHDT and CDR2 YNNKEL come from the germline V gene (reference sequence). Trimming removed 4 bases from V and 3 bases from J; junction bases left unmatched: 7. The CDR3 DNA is TGTGCCAGCAGCCGGATACTAGCGGGCCACTACAATGAGCAGTTCTTC. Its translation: CASSRILAGHYNEQFF.

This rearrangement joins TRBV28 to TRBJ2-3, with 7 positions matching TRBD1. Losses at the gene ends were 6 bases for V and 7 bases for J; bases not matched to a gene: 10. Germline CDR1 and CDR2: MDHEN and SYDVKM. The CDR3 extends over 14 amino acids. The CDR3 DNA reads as TGTGCCAGCAGGCCGACAGGGTCGGGAAATACGCAGTATTTT. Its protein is CASRPTGSGNTQYF.

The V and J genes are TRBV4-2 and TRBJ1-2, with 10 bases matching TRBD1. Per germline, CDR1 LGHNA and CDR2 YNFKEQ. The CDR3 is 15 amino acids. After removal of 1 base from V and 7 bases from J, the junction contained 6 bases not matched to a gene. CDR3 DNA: TGTGCCAGCAGCCAAGTAGACAGGGGGCTGCGTGGCTACACCTTC. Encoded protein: CASSQVDRGLRGYTF.

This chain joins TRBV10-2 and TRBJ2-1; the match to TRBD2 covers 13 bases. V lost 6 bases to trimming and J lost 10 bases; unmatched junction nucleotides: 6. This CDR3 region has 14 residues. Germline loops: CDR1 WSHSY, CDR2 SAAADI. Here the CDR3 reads CASRRGLAGLEQFF. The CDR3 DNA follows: TGCGCCAGCAGGAGGGGACTAGCGGGGTTGGAGCAGTTCTTC.

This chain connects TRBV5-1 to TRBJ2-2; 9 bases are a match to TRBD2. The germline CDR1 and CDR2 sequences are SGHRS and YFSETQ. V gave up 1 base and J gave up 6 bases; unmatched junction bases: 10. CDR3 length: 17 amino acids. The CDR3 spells CASSLTGLAIHPGELFF. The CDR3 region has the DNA TGCGCCAGCAGCTTGACGGGACTAGCTATTCACCCCGGGGAGCTGTTTTTT.

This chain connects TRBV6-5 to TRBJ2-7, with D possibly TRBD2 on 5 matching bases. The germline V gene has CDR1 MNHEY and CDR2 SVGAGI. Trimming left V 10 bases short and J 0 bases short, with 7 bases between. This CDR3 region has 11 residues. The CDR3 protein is CAMGSSYEQYF. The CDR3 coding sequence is TGTGCCATGGGGAGCTCCTACGAGCAGTACTTC.

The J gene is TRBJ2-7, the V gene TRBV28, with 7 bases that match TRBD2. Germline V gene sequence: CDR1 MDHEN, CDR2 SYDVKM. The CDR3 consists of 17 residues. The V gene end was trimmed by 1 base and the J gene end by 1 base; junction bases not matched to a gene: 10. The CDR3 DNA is TGTGCCAGCAGTTTATCCGGTAGCGGGCGTGGGTCCTACGAGCAGTACTTC. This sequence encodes CASSLSGSGRGSYEQYF.

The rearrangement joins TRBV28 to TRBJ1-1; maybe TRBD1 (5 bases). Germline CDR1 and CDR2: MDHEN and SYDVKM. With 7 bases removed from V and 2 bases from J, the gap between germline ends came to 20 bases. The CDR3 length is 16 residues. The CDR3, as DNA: TGTGCCAGCACCCTAGGGACGGGGGGTTTCAACACTGAAGCTTTCTTT. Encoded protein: CASTLGTGGFNTEAFF. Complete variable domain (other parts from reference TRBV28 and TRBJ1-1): DVKVTQSSRYLVKRTGEKVFLECVQDMDHENMFWYRQDPGLGLRLIYFSYDVKMKEKGDIPEGYSVSREKKERFSLILESASTNQTSMYLCASTLGTGGFNTEAFFGQGTRLTVV.

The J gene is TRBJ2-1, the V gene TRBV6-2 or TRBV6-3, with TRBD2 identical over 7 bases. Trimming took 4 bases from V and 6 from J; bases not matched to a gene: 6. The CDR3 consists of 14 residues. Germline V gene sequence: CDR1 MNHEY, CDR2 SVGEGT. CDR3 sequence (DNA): TGTGCCAGCAGTTCCCCCGGACTAGTCAATGAGCAGTTCTTC. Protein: CASSSPGLVNEQFF.

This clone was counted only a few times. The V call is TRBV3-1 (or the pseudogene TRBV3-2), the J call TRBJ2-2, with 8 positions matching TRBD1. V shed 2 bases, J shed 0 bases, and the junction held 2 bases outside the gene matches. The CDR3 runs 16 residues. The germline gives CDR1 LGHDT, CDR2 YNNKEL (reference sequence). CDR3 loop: CASSQLTGANTGELFF. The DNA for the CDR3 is TGTGCCAGCAGCCAATTGACAGGGGCGAACACCGGGGAGCTGTTTTTT.

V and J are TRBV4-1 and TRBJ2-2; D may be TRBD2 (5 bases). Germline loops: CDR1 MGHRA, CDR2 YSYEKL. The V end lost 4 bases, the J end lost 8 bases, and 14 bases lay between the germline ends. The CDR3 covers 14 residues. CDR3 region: CASSPRGDEGELFF. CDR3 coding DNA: TGCGCCAGCAGCCCTCGGGGAGACGAGGGGGAGCTGTTTTTT.

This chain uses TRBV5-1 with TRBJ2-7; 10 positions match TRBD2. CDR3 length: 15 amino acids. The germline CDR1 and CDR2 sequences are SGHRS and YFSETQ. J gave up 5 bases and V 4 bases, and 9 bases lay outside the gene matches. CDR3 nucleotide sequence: TGCGCCAGCAGCCCGGGGGGACTAGCGTTCGACGAGCAGTACTTC. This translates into CASSPGGLAFDEQYF.

The CDR3 DNA reads TGTGCCAGCTCAAGAGGGAGTATTGCAACTAATGAAAAACTGTTTTTT. Protein sequence: CASSRGSIATNEKLFF. This chain joins TRBV18 and TRBJ1-4; D call uncertain. The CDR3 runs to 16 residues. V was trimmed by 5 bases and J by 0 bases, leaving 13 bases between them. CDR1 is KGHSH, CDR2 LQKENI, per germline.

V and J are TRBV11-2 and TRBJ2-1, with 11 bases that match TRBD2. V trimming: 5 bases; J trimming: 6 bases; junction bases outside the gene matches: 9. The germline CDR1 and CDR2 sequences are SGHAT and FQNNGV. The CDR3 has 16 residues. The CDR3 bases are TGTGCCAGCAGCACAGTTTATACTAGCGGGAGCAATGAGCAGTTCTTC. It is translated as CASSTVYTSGSNEQFF.

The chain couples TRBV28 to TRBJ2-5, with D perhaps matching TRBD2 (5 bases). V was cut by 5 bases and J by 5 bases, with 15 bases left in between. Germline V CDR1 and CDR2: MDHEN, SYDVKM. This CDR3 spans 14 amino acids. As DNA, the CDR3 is TGTGCCAGCAGTCCCCCGGGGTTTATGGAGACCCAGTACTTC. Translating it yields CASSPPGFMETQYF.

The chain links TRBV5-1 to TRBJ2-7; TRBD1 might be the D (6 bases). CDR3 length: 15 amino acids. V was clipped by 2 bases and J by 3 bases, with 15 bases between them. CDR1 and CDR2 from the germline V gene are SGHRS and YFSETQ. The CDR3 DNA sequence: TGCGCCAGCAGCTTTCGTGGTGTAGGGGGCTACGAGCAGTACTTC. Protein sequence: CASSFRGVGGYEQYF.

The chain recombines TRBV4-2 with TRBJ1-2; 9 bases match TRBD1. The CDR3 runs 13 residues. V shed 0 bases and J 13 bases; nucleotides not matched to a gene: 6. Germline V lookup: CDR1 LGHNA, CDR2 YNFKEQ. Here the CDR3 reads CASSQDRQGEVTF. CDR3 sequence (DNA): TGTGCCAGCAGCCAAGATCGACAGGGGGAAGTCACCTTC.

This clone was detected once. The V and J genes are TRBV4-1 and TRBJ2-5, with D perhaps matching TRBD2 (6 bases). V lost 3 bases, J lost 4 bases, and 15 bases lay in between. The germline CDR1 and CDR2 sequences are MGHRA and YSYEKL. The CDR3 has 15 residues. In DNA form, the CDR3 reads TGCGCCAGCAGCCACCAACCCGGGAGCGCAGAGACCCAGTACTTC. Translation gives CASSHQPGSAETQYF.